This T cell receptor beta chain derives from a study of CD8 T cells in ankylosing spondylitis. TCRdb independently ran MiXCR on the 5' RACE reads; one entry per CDR3 protein. The repertoire holds hundreds of thousands of distinct CDR3 sequences, with roughly 26% as singletons. Broader study findings: For ankylosing spondylitis blood, a TCR beta motif of 7 or 8 highly homologous variants appeared characteristic. Reportedly, disease-linked clones are significantly enriched in ankylosing spondylitis patients' matched synovial fluid.

Germline V CDR1 and CDR2: LNHNV, YYDKDF (reference sequence). V lost 8 bases, J lost 13 bases, and 11 bases lay in between. This CDR3 has 10 residues. This clonotype was found a few times. The antigen is not known. The material sequenced was blood, either unsorted or a sorted T cell fraction (not recorded which). This clonotype was sampled from a male donor with ankylosing spondylitis. The V gene is TRBV15, the J gene TRBJ2-2, with a weak D call TRBD2 (5 bases). The CDR3 loop is CATRRRVLFF. The CDR3 DNA follows: TGTGCCACCCGTAGGCGGGTGCTGTTTTTT.